This TCR beta chain was recorded in a study of OX40 agonist ivuxolimab in advanced cancers. Clones were read by immunoSEQ multiplex PCR, and TCRdb kept only the in-frame ones, dropping some. The repertoire holds about 93,000 clones, with approximately 90% as singletons. Germline V gene data show CDR1 as ENHRY and CDR2 as SYGVKD. This CDR3 is 13 amino acids long. V was clipped by 5 bases and J by 3 bases, with 10 bases between them. The material was CD4+ or CD8+ T cells sorted from blood, obtained in a trial of the OX40 agonist ivuxolimab. This chain joins TRBV10-3 and TRBJ2-5, with D maybe TRBD1 (6 bases). The TCR originated in an adult with an advanced solid tumor such as melanoma, head and neck, liver or kidney cancer. As DNA, the CDR3 is TGTGCCATCAGTTTTAGACAGGAAGAGACCCAGTACTTC. It encodes CAISFRQEETQYF.